Shown below are 20 T cell receptor beta chains from a single sample sequenced in a study of cytomegalovirus exposure and HLA in healthy donors (dated by TCRdb to 2016 to 2017). The method behind the library was the immunoSEQ multiplex PCR assay. For the multiplex PCR, a mixture combining 60 forward primers for TCR Vbeta segments and 13 reverse primers for TCR Jbeta segments was used. TCRdb took this table from immuneACCESS and kept in-frame rearrangements with V and J called. Such tables lack part of the clones; where checked against another copy, unresolved V genes explain under half of the gap, and the rest is unexplained. The sample data list about 130,000 clones, and around 77% of these were observed just once. The top ten hold 5% to 6.5% of the sample. The sample comprised PBMCs. The receptors come from a man aged 25 to 40 in good health and CMV-seronegative.

This clone appeared a few times. The chain has TRBV7-3 and TRBJ2-5, with D unresolved. This CDR3 is 13 amino acids long. The V gene's germline CDR1 is SGHTA and CDR2 FQGTGA. Trimming pared 1 base from V and 4 bases from J, leaving 7 bases between. This CDR3 reads CASSLRPGETQYF. CDR3 DNA: TGTGCCAGCAGCTTAAGGCCTGGAGAGACCCAGTACTTC.

The V and J genes are TRBV6-5 and TRBJ2-7; D is perhaps TRBD1 (5 bases). The ends were cut back, 4 bases at V and 4 bases at J, with 17 bases in the middle. The CDR3 is 15 residues long. Germline CDR1 is MNHEY and CDR2 is SVGAGI. The CDR3 DNA reads as TGTGCCAGCAGTTTTTCTAGGGGCCCGCAGTACGAGCAGTACTTC. It yields the protein CASSFSRGPQYEQYF.

This clone was found once. This rearrangement joins TRBV11-2 to TRBJ1-6, with 8 bases matching TRBD1. This CDR3 comprises 17 residues. J gave up 1 base and V 5 bases, and 7 bases lay outside the gene matches. CDR1 SGHAT and CDR2 FQNNGV come from the germline V gene. The CDR3 here is CASSNRTGWSYNSPLHF. Written as DNA, the CDR3 is TGTGCCAGCAGCAATCGGACAGGGTGGTCCTATAATTCACCCCTCCACTTT.

The V gene is TRBV28, the J gene TRBJ2-3; TRBD1 might be the D (6 bases). The CDR3 sequence is 13 residues long. Germline V CDR1 and CDR2: MDHEN, SYDVKM. V was shortened by 7 bases and J by 5 bases, with 13 bases between the two germline ends. CDR3 in DNA: TGTGCCAGCAAAACTACAGGGATAGATACGCAGTATTTT. It specifies CASKTTGIDTQYF.

The V gene is TRBV4-2, the J gene TRBJ2-7, with 11 positions matching TRBD1. The CDR3 runs 16 residues. V was pared by 4 bases and J by 3 bases, with 8 bases of the junction left unmatched. CDR1 is LGHNA, CDR2 YNFKEQ, per germline. This CDR3 is CASSRTMDRGHYEQYF. In nucleotides, the CDR3 is TGTGCCAGCAGCCGAACTATGGACAGGGGGCACTACGAGCAGTACTTC.

The chain joins TRBV5-1 to TRBJ1-4; TRBD1 matches 7 bases. V dropped 4 bases and J dropped 8; count of bases not matched to a gene: 14. The CDR3 has 16 amino acids. Germline V lookup: CDR1 SGHRS, CDR2 YFSETQ. The CDR3 coding sequence is TGCGCCAGCAGCCCCGGGACAGTGTGGGGTGGAGAAAAACTGTTTTTT. It specifies CASSPGTVWGGEKLFF. Filled out from reference TRBV5-1 and TRBJ1-4, the complete variable domain reads KAGVTQTPRYLIKTRGQQVTLSCSPISGHRSVSWYQQTPGQGLQFLFEYFSETQRNKGNFPGRFSGRQFSNSRSEMNVSTLELGDSALYLCASSPGTVWGGEKLFFGSGTQLSVL.

This rearrangement joins TRBV25-1 to TRBJ2-1; possible D gene TRBD2, 5 bases. Trimming shortened V by 0 bases and J by 9 bases, and 12 bases separated the two germline ends. The CDR3 is made up of 14 amino acids. Germline V CDR1 and CDR2: MGHDK, SYGVNS. The CDR3 sequence is CASSEYRGSGEQFF. The CDR3, as DNA: TGTGCCAGCAGTGAATACCGAGGGAGTGGTGAGCAGTTCTTC.

The V call is TRBV6-1, the J call TRBJ1-5; D perhaps matches TRBD1 (5 bases). V was cut by 2 bases and J by 3 bases, with 11 bases left in between. Germline V gene lookup returns CDR1 MNHNS and CDR2 SASEGT. The CDR3 extends over 15 amino acids. The CDR3 bases are TGTGCCAGCAGTGAATCAGGGCTTAACAATCAGCCCCAGCATTTT. Amino acids: CASSESGLNNQPQHF.

The chain has TRBV27 and TRBJ2-1, with D uncertain. Per the germline V gene, CDR1 is MNHEY and CDR2 is SMNVEV (reference sequence). The CDR3 is 13 amino acids. V gave up 6 bases and J gave up 5 bases, with 11 bases separating them. The CDR3 sequence is CASRRYRDNEQFF. The DNA for the CDR3 is TGTGCCAGCAGACGATACCGGGACAATGAGCAGTTCTTC.

The V call is TRBV10-3, the J call TRBJ2-7; the match to TRBD1 covers 7 bases. The CDR3 contains 17 residues. CDR1 ENHRY and CDR2 SYGVKD come from the germline V gene. Germline trimming cut 0 bases from V and 4 bases from J; bases unmatched to any gene: 12. CDR3 sequence: CAISESMGSTGEYEQYF. The CDR3 DNA is TGTGCCATCAGTGAGTCGATGGGGAGTACAGGGGAGTACGAGCAGTACTTC.

V gene TRBV14 combines with J gene TRBJ1-2; 10 bases map to TRBD1. The trim removed 4 bases at V and 7 bases at J, leaving 6 bases unmatched. Germline lookup yields CDR1 SGHDN and CDR2 FVKESK. This CDR3 has 14 residues. The CDR3 region is CASSPGQGVFGYTF. CDR3 coding DNA: TGTGCCAGCAGCCCCGGACAGGGGGTTTTTGGCTACACCTTC.

The genes are TRBV13 and TRBJ2-3; D might be TRBD1 (6 bases). Trimming left V 2 bases short and J 6 bases short, with 18 bases between. Germline CDR1 is PRHDT and CDR2 is FYEKMQ (reference sequence). This CDR3 is built from 16 residues. DNA of the CDR3: TGTGCCAGCAGCTTAAGGACAGCCCTATTGTCGGATACGCAGTATTTT. Amino acids: CASSLRTALLSDTQYF.

J is TRBJ2-5 and V is TRBV4-2, with 9 bases lining up with TRBD1. Germline assignment: CDR1 LGHNA and CDR2 YNFKEQ. CDR3 length: 15 amino acids. The V and J ends lost 7 bases and 5 bases, in that order; junction bases with no gene match: 11. CDR3 residues: CASTQGTGRMETQYF. In DNA, the CDR3 is TGTGCCAGCACCCAGGGGACAGGGAGGATGGAGACCCAGTACTTC.

The table lists this clone with a count of one. The CDR3 DNA follows: TGTGCCAGCAGCTTAGATGAGACATTGAACACTGAAGCTTTCTTT. Translation: CASSLDETLNTEAFF. This chain uses TRBV7-9 with TRBJ1-1; D gene unclear. V lost 1 base and J 0 bases, leaving 9 bases between the germline ends. The CDR3 runs to 15 residues. CDR1 SEHNR and CDR2 FQNEAQ come from the germline V gene (reference sequence).

DNA for the CDR3: TGCGCCAGCAGTCAAAGACAGGGGGCGTACGAGCAGTACTTC. This codes for CASSQRQGAYEQYF. The gene calls are TRBV5-1 and TRBJ2-7, with 10 nucleotides matching TRBD1. Germline V lookup: CDR1 SGHRS, CDR2 YFSETQ. The CDR3 has 14 residues. J was trimmed by 4 bases and V by 5 bases; bases with no gene match: 6.

The genes are TRBV19 and TRBJ2-7, with a weak D call TRBD2 (6 bases). Trimming removed 6 bases from V and 3 bases from J, with 18 bases in between. This CDR3 region has 15 residues. The germline gives CDR1 LNHDA, CDR2 SQIVND (reference sequence). CDR3: CASSPAGGGGYEQYF. In DNA form, the CDR3 reads TGTGCCAGTAGCCCTGCCGGGGGTGGAGGCTACGAGCAGTACTTC.

This clone was recorded only once. The rearrangement joins TRBV28 to TRBJ2-3, with 7 bases identical to TRBD1. The CDR3 runs to 16 residues. Germline V gene sequence: CDR1 MDHEN, CDR2 SYDVKM. V shed 4 bases, J shed 2 bases, and the junction held 9 bases outside the gene matches. DNA of the CDR3: TGTGCCAGCAGTTCAACAGGGGACCCCGTCACAGATACGCAGTATTTT. Amino acid sequence: CASSSTGDPVTDTQYF.

CDR3 coding DNA: TGTGCCAGCAGCCTTGGAGGGGATACGCAGTATTTT. Its protein product is CASSLGGDTQYF. The chain couples TRBV6-5 to TRBJ2-3, with a weak D call TRBD2 (6 bases). The V gene lost 6 bases and the J gene lost 6 bases, with 10 bases spanning the gap. From germline, CDR1 is MNHEY and CDR2 SVGAGI. This CDR3 has 12 amino acids.

The J gene is TRBJ2-7, the V gene TRBV29-1; D might be TRBD1 (6 bases). This CDR3 spans 11 amino acids. Germline V gene sequence: CDR1 SQVTM, CDR2 ANQGSEA. V was cut by 6 bases and J by 3 bases, with 9 bases left in between. In nucleotides, the CDR3 is TGCAGCGTCAGGGGTGGCTACGAGCAGTACTTC. It is translated as CSVRGGYEQYF.

This chain links TRBV5-4 with TRBJ2-3, with a possible D match to TRBD1 (6 bases). The CDR3 is 14 amino acids. Germline assignment: CDR1 SGHNT and CDR2 YYREEE (reference sequence). Between the trimmed V and J ends, which lost 2 bases and 4 bases, there was a span of 11 bases. The CDR3 nucleotides are TGTGCCAGCAGCTTAAACAGGGTGGCAGATACGCAGTATTTT. Protein: CASSLNRVADTQYF.